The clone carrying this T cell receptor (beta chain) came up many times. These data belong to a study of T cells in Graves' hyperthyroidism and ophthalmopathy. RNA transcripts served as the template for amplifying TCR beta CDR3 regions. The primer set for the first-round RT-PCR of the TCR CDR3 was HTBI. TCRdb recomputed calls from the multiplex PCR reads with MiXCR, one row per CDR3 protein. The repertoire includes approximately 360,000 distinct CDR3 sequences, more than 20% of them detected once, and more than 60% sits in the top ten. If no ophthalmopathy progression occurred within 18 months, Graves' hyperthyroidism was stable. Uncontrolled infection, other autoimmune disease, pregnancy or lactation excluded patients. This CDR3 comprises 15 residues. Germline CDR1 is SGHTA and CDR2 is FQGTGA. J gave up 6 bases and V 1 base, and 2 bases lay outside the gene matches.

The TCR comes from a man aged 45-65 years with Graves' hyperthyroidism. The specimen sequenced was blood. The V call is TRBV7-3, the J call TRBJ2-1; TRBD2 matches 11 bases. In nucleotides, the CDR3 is TGTGCCAGCAGCTTAAATCTAGCGGGGGGCAATGAGCAGTTCTTC. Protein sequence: CASSLNLAGGNEQFF.